These 17 T cell receptor beta chains were sequenced from one sample in a study of CD8+ T cells in alopecia areata. cDNA prepared by RNA extraction and subsequent reverse transcription served as the template for sequencing. The method was immunoSEQ multiplex PCR; TCRdb's version includes in-frame clones alone and lacks a portion of them. The sample shows 95,000 to 150,000 clones, roughly 50% of them seen only once. Sequencing was performed on NKG2D-low CD8+ T cells sorted from blood. These receptors all come from a human donor with alopecia areata.

This chain links TRBV29-1 with TRBJ2-7, with D hard to call. V lost 0 bases and J lost 5, with 14 bases in between. From germline, CDR1 is SQVTM and CDR2 ANQGSEA. The CDR3 is made up of 14 amino acids. This CDR3 is CSVEDGYRRDEQYF. CDR3 sequence (DNA): TGCAGCGTTGAAGATGGCTACCGTCGGGACGAGCAGTACTTC.

The chain uses TRBV7-2 and TRBJ1-1; D might be TRBD1 (5 bases). The CDR3 length is 11 residues. The V gene's germline CDR1 is SGHTA and CDR2 FQGNSA. Trimming took 7 bases from V and 4 from J, leaving 7 bases between them. The CDR3 spells CASKRGTEAFF. CDR3 DNA: TGTGCCAGCAAAAGGGGCACTGAAGCTTTCTTT. The whole variable domain, filled in from reference TRBV7-2 and TRBJ1-1, reads GAGVSQSPSNKVTEKGKDVELRCDPISGHTALYWYRQSLGQGLEFLIYFQGNSAPDKSGLPSDRFSAERTGGSVSTLTIQRTQQEDSAVYLCASKRGTEAFFGQGTRLTVV.

The V gene is TRBV29-1, the J gene TRBJ2-7; TRBD2 aligns across 10 bases. The V gene end was trimmed by 0 bases and the J gene end by 3 bases; junction bases not matched to a gene: 5. Germline lookup yields CDR1 SQVTM and CDR2 ANQGSEA. This CDR3 region has 15 residues. CDR3 sequence reads: CSVEDFPSGSYEQYF. The DNA for the CDR3 is TGCAGCGTTGAAGATTTCCCTAGCGGGAGCTACGAGCAGTACTTC.

This chain uses TRBV29-1 with TRBJ2-1; 7 bases agree with TRBD1. Per germline, CDR1 SQVTM and CDR2 ANQGSEA. The CDR3 consists of 14 residues. J was trimmed by 5 bases and V by 6 bases; bases with no gene match: 10. The CDR3 here is CSVTPTGLHNEQFF. Here the CDR3 DNA reads TGCAGCGTGACCCCGACAGGGCTCCACAATGAGCAGTTCTTC.

The sample holds one count of this clone. The V and J genes are TRBV4-1 and TRBJ2-7; 8 bases are a match to TRBD2. Germline V gene data show CDR1 as MGHRA and CDR2 as YSYEKL. Trimming took 8 bases from V and 6 from J; bases not matched to a gene: 6. This CDR3 contains 12 residues. This CDR3 reads CASRGGDGEQYF. The CDR3 DNA follows: TGCGCCAGCCGGGGGGGGGACGGCGAGCAGTACTTC.

The CDR3: CASSLARAGTEAFF. The CDR3 DNA reads TGCGCCAGCAGCTTGGCCAGGGCAGGGACTGAAGCTTTCTTT. This chain joins TRBV5-1 and TRBJ1-1, with D possibly matching TRBD1 (5 bases). The CDR3 runs 14 residues. The ends were cut back, 0 bases at V and 5 bases at J, with 11 bases in the middle. CDR1 SGHRS and CDR2 YFSETQ come from the germline V gene.

V gene TRBV6-4 combines with J gene TRBJ2-1; D is perhaps TRBD2 (6 bases). Between the trimmed V and J ends, which lost 4 bases and 6 bases, there was a span of 16 bases. Germline loops: CDR1 MRHNA, CDR2 SNTAGT. CDR3 length equals 15 residues. Here the CDR3 reads CASSGVGQGGNEQFF. The CDR3, as DNA: TGTGCCAGCAGTGGTGTGGGGCAGGGAGGCAATGAGCAGTTCTTC.

The rearrangement links TRBV6-5 to TRBJ2-7, with TRBD1 matching 8 bases. Germline values: CDR1 MNHEY, CDR2 SVGAGI. CDR3 length equals 15 residues. V shed 5 bases and J 2 bases; nucleotides not matched to a gene: 8. The CDR3 DNA follows: TGTGCCAGCAGTGGGTTGACAGGGGAAACCTACGAGCAGTACTTC. It codes for CASSGLTGETYEQYF.

The CDR3 loop reads CASSYTPGAHTQYF. CDR3 DNA: TGTGCCAGCAGTTATACCCCGGGAGCACATACGCAGTATTTT. V is TRBV28 and J is TRBJ2-3, with D possibly being TRBD2 (6 bases). With 4 bases removed from V and 7 bases from J, the gap between germline ends came to 15 bases. This CDR3 is built from 14 residues. Germline loops: CDR1 MDHEN, CDR2 SYDVKM.

This chain uses TRBV5-1 with TRBJ1-2, with TRBD1 as a possible D gene (5 bases). V shed 4 bases and J shed 1 base, with 17 bases lying between them. This CDR3 is built from 16 residues. Per the germline V gene, CDR1 is SGHRS and CDR2 is YFSETQ. This CDR3 is CASSPWSGLLNYGYTF. The CDR3 DNA reads as TGCGCCAGCAGCCCTTGGTCGGGGCTCCTTAACTATGGCTACACCTTC.

This clone was counted between two and nine times. Other DNA sequences of this sample code for an identical CDR3. J is TRBJ2-1 and V is TRBV29-1; no definite D call. There are 12 residues in the CDR3. The ends were cut back, 0 bases at V and 0 bases at J, with 0 bases in the middle. The germline gives CDR1 SQVTM, CDR2 ANQGSEA. The DNA for the CDR3 is TGCAGCGTTGAAGACTCCTACAATGAGCAGTTCTTC. Protein sequence: CSVEDSYNEQFF.

V usage is TRBV11-2 and J usage is TRBJ2-7; D unclear. V lost 5 bases and J 2 bases, leaving 10 bases between the germline ends. This CDR3 has 13 residues. From germline, CDR1 is SGHAT and CDR2 FQNNGV. The CDR3 loop reads CASSLASTYEQYF. The DNA for the CDR3 is TGTGCCAGCAGCCTCGCGTCAACCTACGAGCAGTACTTC.

This clone was recorded a few times. J is TRBJ2-5 and V is TRBV7-9; D is possibly TRBD2 (5 bases). The CDR3 consists of 13 residues. With 2 bases removed from V and 3 bases from J, the gap between germline ends came to 7 bases. Germline V gives CDR1 SEHNR, CDR2 FQNEAQ (reference sequence). The CDR3 sequence is CASSLPREETQYF. For the CDR3, the DNA is TGTGCCAGCAGCTTACCGCGGGAAGAGACCCAGTACTTC.

The chain carries TRBV5-1 and TRBJ2-3; TRBD1 agrees at 10 bases. This CDR3 is built from 16 residues. J was trimmed by 5 bases and V by 4 bases; bases with no gene match: 10. CDR1 and CDR2 from the germline V gene are SGHRS and YFSETQ. CDR3 nucleotide sequence: TGCGCCAGCAGCGCCAGACAGGGGGCGCGTGGAGATACGCAGTATTTT. Translating gives CASSARQGARGDTQYF.

The chain joins TRBV30 to TRBJ2-3; D tentatively reads TRBD1 or TRBD2 (5 bases each). V lost 3 bases, J lost 2 bases, and 12 bases lay in between. CDR1 and CDR2 (germline): GTSNPN, SVGIG (reference sequence). The CDR3 has 14 amino acids. The DNA of the CDR3 is TGTGCCTGGAGCGGGACCTCTCTCACAGATACGCAGTATTTT. Its protein product is CAWSGTSLTDTQYF. Variable domain in full (rest from reference TRBV30 and TRBJ2-3): SQTIHQWPATLVQPVGSPLSLECTVEGTSNPNLYWYRQAAGRGLQLLFYSVGIGQISSEVPQNLSASRPQDRQFILSSKKLLLSDSGFYLCAWSGTSLTDTQYFGPGTRLTVL.

This clone came up a few times. The same CDR3 also results from other DNA sequences found in this sample. The chain is built from TRBV29-1 and TRBJ1-1, with 8 nucleotides matching TRBD1. The CDR3 sequence is 12 residues long. After removal of 7 bases from V and 1 base from J, the junction contained 2 bases not matched to a gene. Per germline, CDR1 SQVTM and CDR2 ANQGSEA. The CDR3, as DNA: TGCAGCGCCGACAGGGGGAACACTGAAGCTTTCTTT. Translation gives CSADRGNTEAFF.

The V call is TRBV15, the J call TRBJ2-4; D not certain. Germline lookup yields CDR1 LNHNV and CDR2 YYDKDF (reference sequence). The CDR3 consists of 14 residues. V gave up 1 base and J gave up 0 bases, with 4 bases separating them. The CDR3: CATSRARAKNIQYF. CDR3 in DNA: TGTGCCACCAGCAGAGCAAGAGCCAAAAACATTCAGTACTTC.